These 31 T cell receptor beta chains were sequenced from one sample in a study of Graves' ophthalmopathy and Graves' hyperthyroidism. RNA transcripts yielded amplified TCR beta CDR3 regions. An initial RT-PCR round employing HTBI primers preceded a second-round multiplex PCR. TCRdb reprocessed the multiplex PCR reads with MiXCR, giving one entry per CDR3 protein. The table includes around 1,000,000 distinct CDR3 sequences, less than 45% detected once. The sequenced material came from peripheral blood or thyroid tissue (not recorded which). These receptors all come from an adult man with Graves' hyperthyroidism.

This clonotype has a handful of counts. This chain joins TRBV6-6 and TRBJ2-6; either TRBD1 or TRBD2 may supply D (6 bases each). V was pared by 4 bases and J by 2 bases, with 12 bases between. This CDR3 region has 16 residues. Germline CDR1 MNHNY, CDR2 SVGAGI (reference sequence). CDR3 loop: CASSFDRRAGANVLTF. CDR3 DNA sequence: TGTGCCAGCAGTTTCGACAGGAGGGCTGGGGCCAACGTCCTGACTTTC.

This rearrangement joins TRBV10-2 to TRBJ1-1, with D perhaps matching TRBD1 (6 bases). The CDR3 has 14 residues. Germline assignment: CDR1 WSHSY and CDR2 SAAADI. V lost 11 bases to trimming and J lost 1 base, with 17 bases between them. In DNA form, the CDR3 reads TGCGCCGCGAAGGGGGTGCCCGCGAACACTGAAGCTTTCTTT. Its protein product is CAAKGVPANTEAFF.

The V and J genes are TRBV9 and TRBJ2-2; 8 positions agree with TRBD2. The CDR3 totals 16 residues. Trimming cost V 3 bases and J 9 bases; bases outside gene matches: 13. The germline CDR1 and CDR2 sequences are SGDLS and YYNGEE. CDR3 sequence: CASSGIAGMILRELFF. The CDR3 DNA sequence: TGTGCCAGCAGCGGTATAGCGGGGATGATTCTACGGGAGCTGTTTTTT.

Turning to this clonotype: A much larger clone is a single base away; this may be a read error. The rearrangement links TRBV6-5 to TRBJ2-5; maybe TRBD2 (7 bases). Germline CDR1 MNHEY, CDR2 SVGAGI. The length of the CDR3 is 15 residues. The CDR3 loop reads CAGRGGRGFAETQYF. The CDR3 bases are TGTGCCGGCAGAGGGGGGAGGGGGTTCGCGGAGACCCAGTACTTC.

The genes are TRBV5-1 and TRBJ1-6; D is possibly TRBD1 (5 bases). Germline-derived CDR1 and CDR2 are SGHRS and YFSETQ. The CDR3 contains 15 residues. The V and J ends lost 4 bases and 9 bases respectively, with 17 bases between them. The CDR3 DNA reads as TGCGCCAGCAGCCAGCAGCAGGGATCGGGTTCACCCCTCCACTTT. Its protein is CASSQQQGSGSPLHF.

This clonotype was detected only a few times. The chain uses TRBV6-2 or TRBV6-3 and TRBJ1-1, with a weak D call TRBD1 (5 bases). This CDR3 has 15 amino acids. Germline V CDR1 and CDR2: MNHEY, SVGEGT. Deletions cut 5 bases from V and 1 base from J, with 14 bases between. CDR3 sequence reads: CASSHGGTSNTEAFF. The CDR3 coding sequence is TGTGCCAGCAGTCACGGCGGGACGTCGAACACTGAAGCTTTCTTT.

The chain uses TRBV9 and TRBJ1-1; D is unresolved. The CDR3 length is 20 residues. V gave up 0 bases and J gave up 0 bases, with 24 bases separating them. CDR1 is SGDLS, CDR2 YYNGEE, per germline. The CDR3 loop reads CASSVGSRGYTGELNTEAFF. Written as DNA, the CDR3 is TGTGCCAGCAGCGTAGGGAGTCGCGGATACACCGGGGAGCTGAACACTGAAGCTTTCTTT.

This clonotype showed up just a few times. The chain uses TRBV2 and TRBJ1-2; 9 nucleotides line up with TRBD1. CDR3 size: 11 residues. J lost 10 bases, V lost 8 bases, and 5 bases had no gene match. The V gene's germline CDR1 is SNHLY and CDR2 FYNNEI. The CDR3 reads CASGGTGPYTF. The CDR3, as DNA: TGTGCCAGCGGTGGGACAGGGCCCTACACCTTC.

The chain combines TRBV7-8 with TRBJ2-7; maybe TRBD1 (6 bases). V dropped 5 bases and J dropped 2 bases, with 13 bases sitting between them. The CDR3 runs 14 residues. From germline, CDR1 is SGHVS and CDR2 FQNEAQ. For the CDR3, the DNA is TGTGCCAGCAGCCAGCAGACAGGAGCCTACGAGCAGTACTTC. This gives the protein CASSQQTGAYEQYF.

This clonotype appeared many times. The chain employs TRBV19 and TRBJ1-5; maybe TRBD1 (6 bases). This CDR3 contains 13 residues. Germline values: CDR1 LNHDA, CDR2 SQIVND (reference sequence). V was trimmed by 7 bases and J by 7 bases, leaving 14 bases between them. CDR3 loop: CASNTGLWQPQHF. The CDR3 region has the DNA TGTGCCAGTAACACAGGGCTTTGGCAGCCCCAGCATTTT.

This clonotype was observed at least ten times. The genes are TRBV6-5 and TRBJ2-5; no firm D call. Looked up from germline, CDR1 is MNHEY and CDR2 is SVGAGI. Trimming took off 6 bases at V and 4 bases at J, with 18 bases between the two ends. The CDR3 covers 15 residues. The CDR3 DNA reads as TGTGCCAGCAGCAACACACCAAACTCCCGAGAGACCCAGTACTTC. This codes for CASSNTPNSRETQYF.

The table lists this clonotype with a few counts. The chain has TRBV7-8 and TRBJ1-5; possible D gene TRBD1, 5 bases. Germline-derived CDR1 and CDR2 are SGHVS and FQNEAQ. V dropped 5 bases and J dropped 0 bases, with 11 bases sitting between them. The CDR3 totals 15 residues. The CDR3 DNA reads TGTGCCAGCAGCGCCCGGACATTTAGCAATCAGCCCCAGCATTTT. It codes for CASSARTFSNQPQHF.

As to this clonotype: Germline and junction disagree at one end, which may indicate a read error. This chain joins TRBV10-2 and TRBJ2-5; 12 bases fit TRBD2. The CDR3 totals 17 residues. Germline-derived CDR1 and CDR2 are WSHSY and SAAADI. The CDR3 DNA reads TGCGCCAGCAGCCCGTGGCTAGCGGGGGGGCCAGGAGAGGCCCAGTACTTC. It is translated as CASSPWLAGGPGEAQYF.

This chain uses TRBV5-1 with TRBJ2-2; 12 bases match TRBD1. The CDR3 runs 18 residues. V gave up 4 bases and J gave up 3 bases; unmatched junction bases: 10. Looked up from germline, CDR1 is SGHRS and CDR2 is YFSETQ. DNA of the CDR3: TGCGCCAGCAGCCCAACCGGGACAGGGGGCGCGCACACCGGGGAGCTGTTTTTT. Amino acids: CASSPTGTGGAHTGELFF.

CDR3 amino acids: CASSFPGTSGSSYEQYF. The CDR3 nucleotides are TGTGCCAGCAGCTTTCCCGGGACTAGCGGAAGCTCCTACGAGCAGTACTTC. V gene TRBV11-1 combines with J gene TRBJ2-7; 11 bases align to TRBD2. The CDR3 is made up of 17 amino acids. V was pared by 3 bases and J by 0 bases, with 7 bases of the junction left unmatched. CDR1 and CDR2 (germline): SGHAT, FQDESV (reference sequence).

Comment on this clonotype: A junction end diverges from the germline sequence, so it may reflect a read error. The CDR3: CASSPGTSEGAGELFF. The CDR3, as DNA: TGTGCCAGCAGTCCCGGGACTAGCGAGGGTGCCGGGGAGCTGTTTTTT. The chain is built from TRBV10-2 and TRBJ2-2, with 10 nucleotides matching TRBD2. Per germline, CDR1 WSHSY and CDR2 SAAADI. This CDR3 comprises 16 residues.

The V call is TRBV20-1, the J call TRBJ2-5; possible D gene TRBD2, 5 bases. The CDR3 extends over 12 amino acids. Germline values: CDR1 DFQATT, CDR2 SNEGSKA (reference sequence). V lost 5 bases and J lost 5, with 12 bases in between. The CDR3 region has the DNA TGCAGTGCTCAGAGACTACGGGAGACCCAGTACTTC. It specifies CSAQRLRETQYF.

This chain connects TRBV7-2 to TRBJ2-2; D unclear. V gave up 5 bases and J gave up 8 bases, with 12 bases separating them. Germline V gives CDR1 SGHTA, CDR2 FQGNSA. There are 13 residues in the CDR3. This chain's CDR3 is CASSPRWPGELFF. Here the CDR3 DNA reads TGTGCCAGCAGCCCGAGGTGGCCAGGGGAGCTGTTTTTT.

Only one count was recorded for this clonotype. Being one base from a much bigger clone, this may be a read error. This chain joins TRBV5-1 and TRBJ1-6, with 9 positions matching TRBD1. Germline CDR1 SGHRS, CDR2 YFSETQ. CDR3 length equals 15 residues. The CDR3 sequence is CVSSFQGQGYSPLHF. In nucleotides, the CDR3 is TGCGTCAGCAGCTTCCAGGGACAGGGTTATTCACCCCTCCACTTT.

The table lists this clonotype with many counts. The V gene is TRBV2, the J gene TRBJ1-1; TRBD1 matches at 8 bases. V was clipped by 7 bases and J by 2 bases; unmatched bases: 9. The CDR3 is made up of 15 amino acids. From germline, CDR1 is SNHLY and CDR2 FYNNEI. As DNA, the CDR3 is TGTGCCAGCATCAGGACAGGGCAACAAAACACTGAAGCTTTCTTT. Translation gives CASIRTGQQNTEAFF. Combining the CDR3 with reference TRBV2 and TRBJ1-1 gives the whole variable domain EPEVTQTPSHQVTQMGQEVILRCVPISNHLYFYWYRQILGQKVEFLVSFYNNEISEKSEIFDDQFSVERPDGSNFTLKIRSTKLEDSAMYFCASIRTGQQNTEAFFGQGTRLTVV.

The V and J genes are TRBV7-2 and TRBJ1-4, with no clear D. Germline V gene lookup returns CDR1 SGHTA and CDR2 FQGNSA. With 4 bases removed from V and 4 bases from J, the gap between germline ends came to 13 bases. The CDR3 loop spans 15 amino acids. The CDR3: CASSWAVGVNEKLFF. CDR3 sequence (DNA): TGTGCCAGCAGCTGGGCGGTTGGGGTTAATGAAAAACTGTTTTTT.

This clonotype was observed a handful of times. The chain is built from TRBV7-2 and TRBJ2-7; a weak D match, TRBD2 (5 bases). V gave up 6 bases and J gave up 3 bases, with 15 bases separating them. The CDR3 covers 14 residues. The germline V gene encodes CDR1 SGHTA and CDR2 FQGNSA. The CDR3 DNA follows: TGTGCCAGCAGTTTTTTATCCAGCGGCTACGAGCAGTACTTC. It translates to CASSFLSSGYEQYF.

This clonotype was observed a few times. This chain uses TRBV19 with TRBJ2-2; TRBD1 agrees at 9 bases. This CDR3 comprises 17 residues. With V trimmed by 5 bases and J by 4 bases, 11 bases remained unmatched. Looked up from germline, CDR1 is LNHDA and CDR2 is SQIVND (reference sequence). The CDR3 nucleotides read TGTGCCAGTAGTTCATTCTGGACAGGGGATGGCACCGGGGAGCTGTTTTTT. Amino acids: CASSSFWTGDGTGELFF. The complete variable domain, with remaining parts taken from reference TRBV19 and TRBJ2-2, reads DGGITQSPKYLFRKEGQNVTLSCEQNLNHDAMYWYRQDPGQGLRLIYYSQIVNDFQKGDIAEGYSVSREKKESFPLTVTSAQKNPTAFYLCASSSFWTGDGTGELFFGEGSRLTVL.

V gene TRBV7-9 combines with J gene TRBJ2-5; 7 nucleotides agree with TRBD2. The germline V gene encodes CDR1 SEHNR and CDR2 FQNEAQ (reference sequence). V shed 3 bases and J 5 bases; nucleotides not matched to a gene: 9. The CDR3 totals 15 residues. CDR3 residues: CASSFRTAGRETQYF. The CDR3 bases are TGTGCCAGCAGCTTTCGAACAGCGGGACGGGAGACCCAGTACTTC.

The sample holds one count of this clonotype. The chain is built from TRBV6-6 and TRBJ1-6; tentatively, D is TRBD1 (5 bases). Germline CDR1 reads MNHNY; CDR2 reads SVGAGI (reference sequence). V was trimmed by 5 bases and J by 6 bases, leaving 20 bases between them. The CDR3 is 17 amino acids. The CDR3 reads CASSKGRGRSVNSPLHF. Written as DNA, the CDR3 is TGTGCCAGCAGTAAAGGACGGGGGAGGTCTGTTAATTCACCCCTCCACTTT.

Ten or more counts support this clonotype. The V and J genes are TRBV2 and TRBJ2-7; D possibly uses TRBD1 or TRBD2 (5 bases each). The CDR3 covers 14 residues. Between the trimmed V and J ends, which lost 8 bases and 3 bases, there was a span of 17 bases. Germline CDR1 is SNHLY and CDR2 is FYNNEI. CDR3 region: CASYRGTTDYEQYF. The CDR3 nucleotides are TGTGCCAGCTACCGGGGCACAACGGACTACGAGCAGTACTTC.

The J gene is TRBJ2-5, the V gene TRBV6-1; D assignment may be TRBD1 or TRBD2 (5 bases each). This CDR3 has 15 residues. Trimming cost V 3 bases and J 1 base, with 12 bases left between them. Germline CDR1 is MNHNS and CDR2 is SASEGT. The CDR3 nucleotides are TGTGCCAGCAGTGAGAGGGGTGGAGGCCAAGAGACCCAGTACTTC. This encodes CASSERGGGQETQYF.

Details on this clonotype: A much larger clone differs by one base, so this may be a read error. The V gene is TRBV7-9, the J gene TRBJ2-7; possibly TRBD2 for D (6 bases). The CDR3 extends over 14 amino acids. Per the germline V gene, CDR1 is SEHNR and CDR2 is FQNEAQ (reference sequence). Here the CDR3 DNA reads TGTGTCTGCCCCGTTTTGGGGGGTAGCTACGAGCAGTACTTC. This encodes CVCPVLGGSYEQYF.

At least ten counts were recorded for this clonotype. The rearrangement uses TRBV7-6 and TRBJ2-7; no reliable D call. Trimming cost V 6 bases and J 4 bases, with 13 bases left between them. This CDR3 contains 13 residues. Germline lookup yields CDR1 SGHVS and CDR2 FNYEAQ. The CDR3: CASSPPESYEQYF. CDR3 nucleotide sequence: TGTGCCAGCAGTCCACCAGAGAGTTACGAGCAGTACTTC.

This clonotype was observed a few times. The chain joins TRBV5-1 to TRBJ1-1; D is unclear. Between the trimmed V and J ends, which lost 4 bases and 4 bases, there was a span of 11 bases. This CDR3 has 13 amino acids. In germline, CDR1 is SGHRS, CDR2 YFSETQ. The CDR3 coding sequence is TGCGCCAGCAGCGAGGACTCTGGCACTGAAGCTTTCTTT. Encoded protein: CASSEDSGTEAFF.

This clonotype was observed at least ten times. The chain employs TRBV25-1 and TRBJ2-5; D gene uncertain. The CDR3 loop spans 17 amino acids. Germline assignment: CDR1 MGHDK and CDR2 SYGVNS. V lost 2 bases to trimming and J lost 5 bases, with 21 bases between them. The CDR3 loop is CASSEGGQAPLRETQYF. Here the CDR3 DNA reads TGTGCCAGCAGTGAAGGTGGCCAGGCGCCCCTCCGCGAGACCCAGTACTTC. Looking up the rest from reference TRBV25-1 and TRBJ2-5 gives the full variable domain: EADIYQTPRYLVIGTGKKITLECSQTMGHDKMYWYQQDPGMELHLIHYSYGVNSTEKGDLSSESTVSRIRTEHFPLTLESARPSHTSQYLCASSEGGQAPLRETQYFGPGTRLLVL.